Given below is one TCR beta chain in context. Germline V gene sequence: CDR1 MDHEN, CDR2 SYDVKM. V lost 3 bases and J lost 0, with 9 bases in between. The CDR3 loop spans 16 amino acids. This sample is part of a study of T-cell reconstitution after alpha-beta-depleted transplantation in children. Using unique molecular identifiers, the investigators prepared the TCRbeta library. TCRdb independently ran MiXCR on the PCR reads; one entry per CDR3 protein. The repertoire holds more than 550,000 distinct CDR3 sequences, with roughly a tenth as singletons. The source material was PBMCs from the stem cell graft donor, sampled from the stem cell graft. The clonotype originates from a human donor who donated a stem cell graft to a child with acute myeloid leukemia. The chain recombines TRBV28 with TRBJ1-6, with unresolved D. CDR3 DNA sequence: TGTGCCAGCAGTTTGTCGGGGAGCTCCTATAATTCACCCCTCCACTTT. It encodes CASSLSGSSYNSPLHF.